This T cell receptor (beta chain) was recovered during a study of shared clonotypes between healthy human individuals. Clones were read by immunoSEQ multiplex PCR, and TCRdb kept only the in-frame ones, dropping some. Seen here are over 2 million clones, 95% observed once, and the top ten hold 0.13%. V shed 6 bases and J shed 3 bases, with 13 bases lying between them. Germline CDR1 and CDR2: MNHEY and SVGAGI. This CDR3 region has 14 residues. The clonotype was recovered from a man younger than 30 in good health. The source material was naive CD4+ T cells sorted from blood. Subset in this sample: CD45RA+ positively selected. V gene TRBV6-5 combines with J gene TRBJ2-3; possibly TRBD1 for D (6 bases). In DNA, the CDR3 is TGTGCCAGCAGACGTGGGGGCACTACAGATACGCAGTATTTT. This codes for CASRRGGTTDTQYF.